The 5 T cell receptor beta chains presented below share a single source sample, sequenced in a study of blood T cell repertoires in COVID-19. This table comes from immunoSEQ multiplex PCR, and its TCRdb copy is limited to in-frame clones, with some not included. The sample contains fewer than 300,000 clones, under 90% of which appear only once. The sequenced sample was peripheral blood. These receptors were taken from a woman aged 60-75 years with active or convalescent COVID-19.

The CDR3 nucleotides read TGTGCCAGCAGGTCGACAGGGAAGGGGTACGAGCAGTACTTC. It translates to CASRSTGKGYEQYF. The V gene is TRBV28, the J gene TRBJ2-7, with 7 bases lining up with TRBD1. This CDR3 region has 14 residues. Germline CDR1 MDHEN, CDR2 SYDVKM. With V trimmed by 6 bases and J by 4 bases, 9 bases remained unmatched.

CDR3 bases: TGTGCCAGCAGCAGTAGCGGGGGGGCCCTCTACAATGAGCAGTTCTTC. Its translation: CASSSSGGALYNEQFF. This chain connects TRBV28 to TRBJ2-1; 11 bases agree with TRBD2. The CDR3 spans 16 residues. J gave up 3 bases and V 6 bases, and 7 bases lay outside the gene matches. Germline V CDR1 and CDR2: MDHEN, SYDVKM.

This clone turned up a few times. DNA for the CDR3: TGTGCCAGCAGCCATGGGACTAGCGGGTCCGAGGTGTACGAGCAGTACTTC. Protein product: CASSHGTSGSEVYEQYF. This chain uses TRBV7-9 with TRBJ2-7; 12 bases fit TRBD2. The CDR3 is 17 residues long. The ends lost 5 bases at V and 4 bases at J; junction bases unmatched: 12. Per germline, CDR1 SEHNR and CDR2 FQNEAQ (reference sequence). The variable domain in full, with the rest retrieved from reference TRBV7-9 and TRBJ2-7, is DTGVSQNPRHKITKRGQNVTFRCDPISEHNRLYWYRQTLGQGPEFLTYFQNEAQLEKSRLLSDRFSAERPKGSFSTLEIQRTEQGDSAMYLCASSHGTSGSEVYEQYFGPGTRLTVT.

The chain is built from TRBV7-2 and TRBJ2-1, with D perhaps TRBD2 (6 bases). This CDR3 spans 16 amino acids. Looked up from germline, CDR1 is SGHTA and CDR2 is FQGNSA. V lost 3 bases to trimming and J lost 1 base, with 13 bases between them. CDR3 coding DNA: TGTGCCAGCAGCTTGGATCGGGGGTCGTCCTACAATGAGCAGTTCTTC. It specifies CASSLDRGSSYNEQFF. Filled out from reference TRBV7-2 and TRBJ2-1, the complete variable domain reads GAGVSQSPSNKVTEKGKDVELRCDPISGHTALYWYRQSLGQGLEFLIYFQGNSAPDKSGLPSDRFSAERTGGSVSTLTIQRTQQEDSAVYLCASSLDRGSSYNEQFFGPGTRLTVL.

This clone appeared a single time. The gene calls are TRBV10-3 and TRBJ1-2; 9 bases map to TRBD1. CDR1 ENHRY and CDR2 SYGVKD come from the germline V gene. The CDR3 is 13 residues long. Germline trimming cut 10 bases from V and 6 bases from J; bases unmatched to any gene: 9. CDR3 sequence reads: CATGQGPRDGYTF. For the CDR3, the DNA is TGTGCCACCGGACAGGGGCCTCGGGATGGCTACACCTTC.